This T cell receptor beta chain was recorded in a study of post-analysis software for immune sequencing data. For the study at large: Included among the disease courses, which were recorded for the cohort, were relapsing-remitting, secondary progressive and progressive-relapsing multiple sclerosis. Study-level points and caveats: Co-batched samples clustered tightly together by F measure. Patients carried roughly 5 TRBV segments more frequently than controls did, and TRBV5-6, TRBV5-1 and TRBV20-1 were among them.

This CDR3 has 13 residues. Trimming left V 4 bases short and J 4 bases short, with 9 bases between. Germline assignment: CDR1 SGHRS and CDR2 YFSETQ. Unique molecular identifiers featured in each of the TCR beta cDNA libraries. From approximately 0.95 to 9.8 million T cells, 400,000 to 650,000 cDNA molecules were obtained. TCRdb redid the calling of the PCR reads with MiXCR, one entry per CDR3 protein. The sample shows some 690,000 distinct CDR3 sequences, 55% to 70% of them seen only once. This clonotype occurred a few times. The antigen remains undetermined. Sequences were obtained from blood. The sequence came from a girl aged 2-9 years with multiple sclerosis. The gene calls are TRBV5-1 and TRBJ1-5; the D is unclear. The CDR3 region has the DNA TGCGCCAGCAGCGCTGGGAGTAATCAGCCCCAGCATTTT. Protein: CASSAGSNQPQHF.